One and the same sample provided the 18 T cell receptor beta chains below, sequenced in a study of cytomegalovirus exposure and HLA in healthy donors. This PCR relied on a set of 60 Vbeta primers and 13 Jbeta primers. Here immunoSEQ multiplex PCR was the method, and the copy in TCRdb shows in-frame clones only, minus some. Of approximately 150,000 clones in the sample, 70% to 90% were seen once. The sequenced sample consisted of PBMCs. These receptors were collected from a girl under 18 in good health and CMV-seropositive.

This clone was picked up a small number of times. This rearrangement joins TRBV20-1 to TRBJ2-7, with a weak D call TRBD2 (6 bases). The CDR3 has 11 amino acids. The V end lost 6 bases, the J end lost 1 base, and 7 bases lay between the germline ends. Germline lookup yields CDR1 DFQATT and CDR2 SNEGSKA (reference sequence). CDR3 nucleotides: TGCAGTGCCGCGGGGTCCTACGAGCAGTACTTC. Translation: CSAAGSYEQYF.

The gene calls are TRBV4-1 and TRBJ2-1; D might be TRBD2 (5 bases). This CDR3 has 15 amino acids. The germline gives CDR1 MGHRA, CDR2 YSYEKL. V was cut by 0 bases and J by 6 bases, with 12 bases left in between. DNA of the CDR3: TGCGCCAGCAGCCAAGATCGATTTGAGGGCAATGAGCAGTTCTTC. Encoded protein: CASSQDRFEGNEQFF.

The J gene is TRBJ2-4, the V gene TRBV27; 8 bases fit TRBD1. The V segment lost 8 bases and the J segment 3 bases; nucleotides outside the gene matches: 12. Per the germline V gene, CDR1 is MNHEY and CDR2 is SMNVEV (reference sequence). This CDR3 is built from 16 residues. CDR3 in DNA: TGTGCCAGCGGTAAAACAGGGGGACCTGTCAAAAACATTCAGTACTTC. Translating it yields CASGKTGGPVKNIQYF.

The gene calls are TRBV9 and TRBJ1-1; 7 nucleotides agree with TRBD1. Per germline, CDR1 SGDLS and CDR2 YYNGEE. The CDR3 covers 15 residues. The trim removed 4 bases at V and 2 bases at J, leaving 8 bases unmatched. The CDR3 loop is CASSLRTGQNTEAFF. The CDR3 DNA reads TGTGCCAGCAGCCTCCGGACAGGTCAAAACACTGAAGCTTTCTTT. The whole variable domain, remainder taken from reference TRBV9 and TRBJ1-1, is DSGVTQTPKHLITATGQRVTLRCSPRSGDLSVYWYQQSLDQGLQFLIQYYNGEERAKGNILERFSAQQFPDLHSELNLSSLELGDSALYFCASSLRTGQNTEAFFGQGTRLTVV.

The chain links TRBV6-5 to TRBJ1-4, with D possibly being TRBD1 (6 bases). Trimming took off 6 bases at V and 0 bases at J, with 8 bases between the two ends. Germline loops: CDR1 MNHEY, CDR2 SVGAGI. The CDR3 runs to 14 residues. The CDR3 loop is CASSRGSTNEKLFF. Here the CDR3 DNA reads TGTGCCAGCAGCAGGGGATCAACTAATGAAAAACTGTTTTTT.

This clone was seen a single time. V is TRBV5-5 and J is TRBJ1-1; D not certain. Germline loops: CDR1 SGHKS, CDR2 YYEKEE (reference sequence). The V end was cut by 3 bases, the J end by 3 bases, with 12 bases between. The CDR3 has 14 amino acids. DNA for the CDR3: TGTGCCAGCAGCTGGCGGGGAACGGACACTGAAGCTTTCTTT. Its translation: CASSWRGTDTEAFF. Looking up the rest from reference TRBV5-5 and TRBJ1-1 gives the full variable domain: DAGVTQSPTHLIKTRGQQVTLRCSPISGHKSVSWYQQVLGQGPQFIFQYYEKEERGRGNFPDRFSARQFPNYSSELNVNALLLGDSALYLCASSWRGTDTEAFFGQGTRLTVV.

The chain uses TRBV5-1 and TRBJ2-5; D unresolved. V was clipped by 1 base and J by 0 bases, with 4 bases between them. Germline lookup yields CDR1 SGHRS and CDR2 YFSETQ. The CDR3 loop spans 13 amino acids. The CDR3 sequence: CASSLPYQETQYF. CDR3 sequence (DNA): TGCGCCAGCAGCTTGCCGTACCAAGAGACCCAGTACTTC.

The chain combines TRBV9 with TRBJ2-1, with 14 bases fitting TRBD2. Germline assignment: CDR1 SGDLS and CDR2 YYNGEE. V lost 3 bases and J lost 6; bases outside the gene matches: 5. This CDR3 spans 16 amino acids. The CDR3 here is CASSARLAGGTNEQFF. The CDR3 DNA sequence: TGTGCCAGCAGCGCTCGACTAGCGGGGGGGACCAATGAGCAGTTCTTC.

The chain links TRBV19 to TRBJ1-1; D remains unclear. This CDR3 has 15 amino acids. Trimming took off 8 bases at V and 0 bases at J, with 16 bases between the two ends. CDR1 is LNHDA, CDR2 SQIVND, per germline (reference sequence). CDR3 amino acids: CASLRESAMNTEAFF. The CDR3 DNA sequence: TGTGCCAGTCTCCGGGAGAGCGCCATGAACACTGAAGCTTTCTTT.

This chain joins TRBV9 and TRBJ2-1; TRBD1 might be the D (5 bases). V was pared by 5 bases and J by 1 base, with 10 bases between. The CDR3 is 14 residues long. In germline, CDR1 is SGDLS, CDR2 YYNGEE. The CDR3 nucleotides are TGTGCCAGCAGTTCAGGACAATCCTACAATGAGCAGTTCTTC. This translates into CASSSGQSYNEQFF.

The genes are TRBV7-2 and TRBJ2-1; the match to TRBD2 covers 7 bases. CDR1 SGHTA and CDR2 FQGNSA come from the germline V gene. After removal of 3 bases from V and 3 bases from J, the junction contained 5 bases not matched to a gene. This CDR3 region has 15 residues. The CDR3 nucleotides read TGTGCCAGCAGCTTCGGTCTAGCGGTCTACAATGAGCAGTTCTTC. Translating gives CASSFGLAVYNEQFF.

This clone appeared once. The chain links TRBV14 to TRBJ2-5; 13 nucleotides align to TRBD2. With 1 base clipped from V and 4 bases from J, the junction kept 3 bases outside the gene matches. The CDR3 runs 16 residues. CDR1 is SGHDN and CDR2 is FVKESK in the germline V gene. CDR3 sequence reads: CASSQVRTSGGETQYF. The CDR3 bases are TGTGCCAGCAGCCAAGTAAGGACTAGCGGGGGAGAGACCCAGTACTTC.

V and J are TRBV30 and TRBJ1-2, with D hard to call. The V end lost 0 bases, the J end lost 7 bases, and 6 bases lay between the germline ends. Per the germline V gene, CDR1 is GTSNPN and CDR2 is SVGIG (reference sequence). The CDR3 is 11 amino acids. For the CDR3, the DNA is TGTGCCTGGAGTGTACTAGGTGGCTACACCTTC. It yields the protein CAWSVLGGYTF. The full variable domain, completed using reference TRBV30 and TRBJ1-2, is SQTIHQWPATLVQPVGSPLSLECTVEGTSNPNLYWYRQAAGRGLQLLFYSVGIGQISSEVPQNLSASRPQDRQFILSSKKLLLSDSGFYLCAWSVLGGYTFGSGTRLTVV.

The chain combines TRBV11-1 with TRBJ2-7; 10 bases fit TRBD1. V lost 2 bases and J lost 2; bases outside the gene matches: 6. The CDR3 runs to 16 residues. Germline V gives CDR1 SGHAT, CDR2 FQDESV (reference sequence). Here the CDR3 DNA reads TGTGCCAGCAGCTTAAGTATCGGACAGGGGGCCTACGAGCAGTACTTC. The encoded protein is CASSLSIGQGAYEQYF. The full variable domain, rest sourced from reference TRBV11-1 and TRBJ2-7, is EAEVAQSPRYKITEKSQAVAFWCDPISGHATLYWYRQILGQGPELLVQFQDESVVDDSQLPKDRFSAERLKGVDSTLKIQPAELGDSAMYLCASSLSIGQGAYEQYFGPGTRLTVT.

In this sample, this clone turned up a few times. The V and J genes are TRBV28 and TRBJ2-7; D not certain. Germline V gene sequence: CDR1 MDHEN, CDR2 SYDVKM. The CDR3 spans 14 residues. With 5 bases removed from V and 2 bases from J, the gap between germline ends came to 13 bases. For the CDR3, the DNA is TGTGCCAGCAGTCCGCGGTCTATTGCCTACGAGCAGTACTTC. It encodes CASSPRSIAYEQYF. The full variable domain, in which reference TRBV28 and TRBJ2-7 provide the parts outside the CDR3, is DVKVTQSSRYLVKRTGEKVFLECVQDMDHENMFWYRQDPGLGLRLIYFSYDVKMKEKGDIPEGYSVSREKKERFSLILESASTNQTSMYLCASSPRSIAYEQYFGPGTRLTVT.

The rearrangement uses TRBV7-8 and TRBJ1-1; unclear D gene. CDR3 length: 13 amino acids. V lost 5 bases to trimming and J lost 4 bases, with 11 bases between them. Germline CDR1 and CDR2: SGHVS and FQNEAQ. For the CDR3, the DNA is TGTGCCAGCAGCCCGGGTGGCAGCACTGAAGCTTTCTTT. Translation: CASSPGGSTEAFF.

The chain uses TRBV10-2 and TRBJ2-2, with 7 bases that match TRBD1. J gave up 4 bases and V 11 bases, and 7 bases lay outside the gene matches. This CDR3 region has 13 residues. Germline CDR1 is WSHSY and CDR2 is SAAADI. This chain's CDR3 is CAGATGPTGELFF. In nucleotides, the CDR3 is TGCGCCGGCGCGACAGGGCCCACCGGGGAGCTGTTTTTT.

The chain employs TRBV15 and TRBJ1-5, with a weak D call TRBD1 (5 bases). V was pared by 0 bases and J by 3 bases, with 15 bases between. Germline CDR1 LNHNV, CDR2 YYDKDF (reference sequence). CDR3 size: 17 residues. The chain's CDR3 is CATSRDGAGFDNQPQHF. For the CDR3, the DNA is TGTGCCACCAGCAGAGATGGGGCAGGGTTTGACAATCAGCCCCAGCATTTT.